This entry lists 6 T cell receptor beta chains sequenced from one sample in a study of OX40 agonist ivuxolimab in advanced cancers. The protocol was immunoSEQ multiplex PCR, while the TCRdb copy is restricted to in-frame clones and leaves out a portion. The sample holds about 94,000 clones, over 75% seen once. This material consisted of CD4+ or CD8+ T cells sorted from blood, taken in a trial of the OX40 agonist ivuxolimab. These receptors all come from an adult with an advanced solid tumor such as melanoma, head and neck, liver or kidney cancer.

The chain combines TRBV27 with TRBJ1-3; 10 bases agree with TRBD1. V gave up 6 bases and J gave up 3 bases; unmatched junction bases: 5. The CDR3 is made up of 15 amino acids. From germline, CDR1 is MNHEY and CDR2 SMNVEV (reference sequence). The CDR3, as DNA: TGTGCCAGCAGCTTGACAGGGGGCCATGGAAACACCATATATTTT. Translation: CASSLTGGHGNTIYF.

V and J are TRBV5-1 and TRBJ2-5; TRBD1 is a possible D gene (5 bases). V dropped 2 bases and J dropped 5 bases, with 13 bases sitting between them. The V gene's germline CDR1 is SGHRS and CDR2 YFSETQ. The CDR3 covers 14 residues. The DNA of the CDR3 is TGCGCCAGCAGCTTATTGGGGCCCTGGGAGACCCAGTACTTC. This sequence encodes CASSLLGPWETQYF.

This chain connects TRBV6-5 to TRBJ2-7; TRBD2 matches at 10 bases. The V segment lost 7 bases and the J segment 6 bases; nucleotides outside the gene matches: 9. CDR1 MNHEY and CDR2 SVGAGI come from the germline V gene. The CDR3 runs 14 residues. CDR3 sequence reads: CASNRWSGGGEQYF. CDR3 nucleotide sequence: TGTGCCAGCAACCGGTGGAGCGGGGGGGGCGAGCAGTACTTC.

The genes are TRBV12-2 and TRBJ1-5. TRBV12-2 is labeled a pseudogene. The CDR3 runs to 15 residues. CDR3 loop: CASRLGSGGSQPQHF. CDR3 nucleotide sequence: TGTGCAAGTCGCTTAGGGTCGGGGGGTTCTCAGCCCCAGCATTTT.

This sequence joins TRBV19 and TRBJ2-7; 8 nucleotides line up with TRBD1. Trimming at V came to 4 bases and at J to 3 bases, leaving 5 bases not matched to a gene. The CDR3 has 14 amino acids. Germline CDR1 is LNHDA and CDR2 is SQIVND (reference sequence). CDR3 region: CASSKTGDSYEQYF. As DNA, the CDR3 is TGTGCCAGTAGTAAGACAGGGGATAGCTACGAGCAGTACTTC.

The rearrangement links TRBV18 to TRBJ2-3; D unclear. Looked up from germline, CDR1 is KGHSH and CDR2 is LQKENI. The CDR3 consists of 12 residues. Trimming cost V 2 bases and J 4 bases, with 4 bases left between them. The CDR3 DNA sequence: TGTGCCAGCTCACCAGGAGCAGATACGCAGTATTTT. This sequence encodes CASSPGADTQYF.